This T cell receptor (beta chain) stems from a study of blood T cell repertoires in COVID-19. Assay used: immunoSEQ multiplex PCR; TCRdb lists only in-frame clones, some missing. The table includes about 88,000 clones, about 85% detected once. The CDR3 consists of 12 residues. V was shortened by 4 bases and J by 3 bases, with 9 bases between the two germline ends. Germline loops: CDR1 GTSNPN, CDR2 SVGIG (reference sequence). Sequenced input: peripheral blood. This clonotype originated in a woman aged 70-85 years with acute or convalescent COVID-19. The chain is built from TRBV30 and TRBJ1-1; D not certain. The CDR3 DNA is TGTGCCTGGACGGACTTTCACACTGAAGCTTTCTTT. It encodes CAWTDFHTEAFF.